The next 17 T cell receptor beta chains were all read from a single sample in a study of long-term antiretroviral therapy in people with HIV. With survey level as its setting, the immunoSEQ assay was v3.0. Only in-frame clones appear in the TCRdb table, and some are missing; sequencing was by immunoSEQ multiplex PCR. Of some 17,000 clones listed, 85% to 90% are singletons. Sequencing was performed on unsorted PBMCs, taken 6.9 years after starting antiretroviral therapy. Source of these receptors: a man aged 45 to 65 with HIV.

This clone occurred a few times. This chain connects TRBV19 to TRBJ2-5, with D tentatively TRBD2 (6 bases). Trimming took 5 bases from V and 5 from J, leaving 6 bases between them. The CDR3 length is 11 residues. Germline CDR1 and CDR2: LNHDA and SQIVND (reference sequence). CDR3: CASSGGETQYF. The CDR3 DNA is TGTGCCAGTAGTGGAGGGGAGACCCAGTACTTC.

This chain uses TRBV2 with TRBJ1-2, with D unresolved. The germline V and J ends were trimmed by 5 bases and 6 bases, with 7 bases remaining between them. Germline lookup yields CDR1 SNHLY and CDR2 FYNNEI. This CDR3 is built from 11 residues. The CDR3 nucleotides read TGTGCCAGCAGTTCCGGAGATGGCTACACCTTC. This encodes CASSSGDGYTF.

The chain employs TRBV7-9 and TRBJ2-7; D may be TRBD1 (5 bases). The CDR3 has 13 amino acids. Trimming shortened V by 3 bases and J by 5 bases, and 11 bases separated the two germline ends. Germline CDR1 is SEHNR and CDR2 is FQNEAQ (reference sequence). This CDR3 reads CASSFLGAHEQYF. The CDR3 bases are TGTGCCAGCAGCTTCTTAGGGGCGCACGAGCAGTACTTC.

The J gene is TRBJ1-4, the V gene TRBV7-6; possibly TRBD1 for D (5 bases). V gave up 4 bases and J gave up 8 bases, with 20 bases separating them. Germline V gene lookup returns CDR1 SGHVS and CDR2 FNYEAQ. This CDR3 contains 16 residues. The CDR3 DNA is TGTGCCAGCAGCTCCATAGCGGGCAGGGTTGAGGAAAAACTGTTTTTT. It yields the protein CASSSIAGRVEEKLFF.

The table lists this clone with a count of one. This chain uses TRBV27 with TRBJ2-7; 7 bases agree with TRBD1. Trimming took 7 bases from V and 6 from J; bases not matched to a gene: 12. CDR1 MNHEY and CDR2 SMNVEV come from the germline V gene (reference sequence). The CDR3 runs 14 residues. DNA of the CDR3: TGTGCCAGCACCAGGGGTAGGGGACAGTCCGAGCAGTACTTC. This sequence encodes CASTRGRGQSEQYF.

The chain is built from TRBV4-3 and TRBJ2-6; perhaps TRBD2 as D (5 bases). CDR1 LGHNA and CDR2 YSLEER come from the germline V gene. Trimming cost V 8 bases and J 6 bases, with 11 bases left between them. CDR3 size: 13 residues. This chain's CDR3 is CASSGTEANVLTF. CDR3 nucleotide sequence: TGCGCCAGCTCGGGAACGGAGGCCAACGTCCTGACTTTC.

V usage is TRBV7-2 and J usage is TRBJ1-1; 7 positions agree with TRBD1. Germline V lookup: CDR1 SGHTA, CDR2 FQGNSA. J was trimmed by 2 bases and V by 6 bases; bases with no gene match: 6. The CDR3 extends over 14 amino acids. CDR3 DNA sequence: TGTGCCAGCAGGGCCGGGACAGCAAACACTGAAGCTTTCTTT. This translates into CASRAGTANTEAFF.

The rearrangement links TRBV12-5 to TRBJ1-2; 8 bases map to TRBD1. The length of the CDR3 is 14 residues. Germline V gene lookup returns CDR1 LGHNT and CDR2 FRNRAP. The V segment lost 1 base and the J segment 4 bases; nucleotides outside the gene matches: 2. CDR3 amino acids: CASGLAGGGYGYTF. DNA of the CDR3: TGTGCTAGTGGTTTGGCAGGGGGCGGCTATGGCTACACCTTC.

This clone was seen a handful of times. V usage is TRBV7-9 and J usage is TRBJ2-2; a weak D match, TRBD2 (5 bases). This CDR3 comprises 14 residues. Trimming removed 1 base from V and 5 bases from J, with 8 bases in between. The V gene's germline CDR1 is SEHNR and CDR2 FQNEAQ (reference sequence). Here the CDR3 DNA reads TGTGCCAGCAGCTTAGTAGCGCAGACCGGGGAGCTGTTTTTT. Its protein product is CASSLVAQTGELFF.

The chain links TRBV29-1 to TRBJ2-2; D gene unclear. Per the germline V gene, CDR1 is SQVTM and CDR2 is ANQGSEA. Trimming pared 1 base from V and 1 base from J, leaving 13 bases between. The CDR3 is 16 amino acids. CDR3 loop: CSVEAKGFLNTGELFF. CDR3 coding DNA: TGCAGCGTTGAAGCTAAGGGATTCTTGAACACCGGGGAGCTGTTTTTT.

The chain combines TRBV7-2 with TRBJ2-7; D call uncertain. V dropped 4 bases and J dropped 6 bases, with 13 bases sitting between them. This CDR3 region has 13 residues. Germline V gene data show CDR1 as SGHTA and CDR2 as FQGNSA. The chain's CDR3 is CASSSPIFTEQYF. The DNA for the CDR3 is TGTGCCAGCAGCTCCCCCATTTTTACCGAGCAGTACTTC.

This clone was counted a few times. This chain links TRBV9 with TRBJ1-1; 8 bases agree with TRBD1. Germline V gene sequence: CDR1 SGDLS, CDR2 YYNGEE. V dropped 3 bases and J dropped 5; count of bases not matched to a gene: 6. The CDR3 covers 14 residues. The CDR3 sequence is CASSDRTGSTEAFF. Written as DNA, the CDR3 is TGTGCCAGCAGCGACCGGACAGGGAGTACTGAAGCTTTCTTT. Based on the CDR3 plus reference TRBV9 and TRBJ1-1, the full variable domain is DSGVTQTPKHLITATGQRVTLRCSPRSGDLSVYWYQQSLDQGLQFLIQYYNGEERAKGNILERFSAQQFPDLHSELNLSSLELGDSALYFCASSDRTGSTEAFFGQGTRLTVV.

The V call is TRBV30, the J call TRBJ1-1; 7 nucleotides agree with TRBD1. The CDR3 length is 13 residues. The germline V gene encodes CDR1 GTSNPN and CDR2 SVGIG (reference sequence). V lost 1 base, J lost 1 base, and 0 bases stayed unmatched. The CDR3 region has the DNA TGTGCCTGGAGTGGGACAGGGAACACTGAAGCTTTCTTT. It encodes CAWSGTGNTEAFF. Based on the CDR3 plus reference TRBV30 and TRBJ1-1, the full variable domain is SQTIHQWPATLVQPVGSPLSLECTVEGTSNPNLYWYRQAAGRGLQLLFYSVGIGQISSEVPQNLSASRPQDRQFILSSKKLLLSDSGFYLCAWSGTGNTEAFFGQGTRLTVV.

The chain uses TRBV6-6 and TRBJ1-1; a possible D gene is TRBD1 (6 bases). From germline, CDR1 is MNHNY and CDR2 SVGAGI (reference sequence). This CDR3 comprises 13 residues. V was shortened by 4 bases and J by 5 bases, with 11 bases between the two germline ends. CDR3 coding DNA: TGTGCCAGCAGTTTTATGGGGGCAACTGAAGCTTTCTTT. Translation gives CASSFMGATEAFF.

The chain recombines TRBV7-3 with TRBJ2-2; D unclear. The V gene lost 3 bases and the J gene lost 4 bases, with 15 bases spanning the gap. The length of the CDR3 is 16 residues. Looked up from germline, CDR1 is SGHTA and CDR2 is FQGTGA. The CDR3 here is CASSLGRSAATGELFF. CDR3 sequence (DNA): TGTGCCAGCAGCTTGGGCCGGTCCGCTGCCACCGGGGAGCTGTTTTTT.

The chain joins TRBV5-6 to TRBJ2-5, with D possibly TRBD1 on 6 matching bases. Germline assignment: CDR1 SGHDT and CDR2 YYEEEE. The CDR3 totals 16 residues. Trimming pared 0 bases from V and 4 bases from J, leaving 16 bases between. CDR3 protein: CASSLVAGALSETQYF. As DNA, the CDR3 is TGTGCCAGCAGCTTGGTGGCAGGGGCATTGTCAGAGACCCAGTACTTC.

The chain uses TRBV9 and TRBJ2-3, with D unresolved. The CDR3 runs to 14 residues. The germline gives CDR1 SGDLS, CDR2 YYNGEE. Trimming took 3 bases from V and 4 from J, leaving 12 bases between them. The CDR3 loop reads CASSAGPRADTQYF. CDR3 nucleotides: TGTGCCAGCAGCGCGGGCCCTAGAGCAGATACGCAGTATTTT. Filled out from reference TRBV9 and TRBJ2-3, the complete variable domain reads DSGVTQTPKHLITATGQRVTLRCSPRSGDLSVYWYQQSLDQGLQFLIQYYNGEERAKGNILERFSAQQFPDLHSELNLSSLELGDSALYFCASSAGPRADTQYFGPGTRLTVL.